A selection of T cell receptor beta chains follows, all from one sample in a study of shared clonotypes between healthy human individuals. The assay was immunoSEQ multiplex PCR, and TCRdb's table has in-frame clones only and misses some. Of around 580,000 clones listed, 98% were seen once; the top ten hold more than 0.3%. Material: naive CD8+ T cells sorted from blood. These receptors came from a young man in good health. Each CDR3 is given with its conserved first and last residue. Fields, in order: J gene, V gene, CDR3 protein.

>TRBJ1-3|TRBV6-5
CASSSQGRPGNTIYF
>TRBJ2-2|TRBV11-2
CASTWQAIQNTGELFF
>TRBJ2-3|TRBV27
CASSFGDTDTQYF
>TRBJ2-7|TRBV21-1
CASSRDRGRGYEQYF
>TRBJ2-3|TRBV7-8
CASSSDRVFQLTDTQYF
>TRBJ2-1|TRBV6-5
CASTYSGGEQFF
>TRBJ2-7|TRBV10-2
CASSGELGNYEQYF
>TRBJ2-7|TRBV13
CASSLQGVDEQYF
>TRBJ1-5|TRBV7-9
CASSAGDIRNQPQHF
>TRBJ2-7|TRBV4-1
CASSQTGTSGRAGTGEQYF
>TRBJ2-2|TRBV13
CASSLEGGATGTGELFF
>TRBJ2-7|TRBV11-2
CASSSGRLPSVPYEQYF
>TRBJ2-7|TRBV5-1
CASSPQGSYEQYF
>TRBJ2-1|TRBV6-5
CASSLTNNNEQFF
>TRBJ2-1|TRBV4-1
CASNQEIGYNEQFF
>TRBJ1-5|TRBV25-1
CASSDPGYGNQPQHF
>TRBJ2-5|TRBV7-9
CASSTLAGKETQYF
>TRBJ2-5|TRBV29-1
CSVVREGETQYF
>TRBJ2-3|TRBV27
CASSLLIGEDTQYF
>TRBJ2-1|TRBV13
CASSSQTAYNEQFF
>TRBJ2-5|TRBV18
CASSPGREGQETQYF
>TRBJ2-5|TRBV7-9
CASAGETQYF
>TRBJ1-2|TRBV28
CASSHSRDRGFDYGYTF
>TRBJ2-7|TRBV7-9
CASSLEQEPNYEQYF
>TRBJ2-7|TRBV30
CAWSVLAGDEQYF
>TRBJ1-2|TRBV7-9
CASSFGLNYGYTF
>TRBJ2-7|TRBV5-6
CASSLMGNLYEQYF
>TRBJ2-5|TRBV28
CASSLRGGGSQETQYF
>TRBJ1-1|TRBV7-8
CASSLAAGGMMTEAFF
>TRBJ2-7|TRBV29-1
CSVGGSSSYEQYF
>TRBJ2-7|TRBV30
CAWRGTGPEQYF
>TRBJ1-2|TRBV5-1
CASSLHSRDRNYGYTF
>TRBJ2-5|TRBV7-2
CASSLVINQETQYF
>TRBJ2-1|TRBV11-2
CASSLVSGYNEQFF
>TRBJ2-3|TRBV30
CAWRRRGPYSTDTQYF
>TRBJ2-2|TRBV9
CASSNREGLTGELFF
>TRBJ2-5|TRBV6-1
CASMGLGIQYF
>TRBJ2-7|TRBV7-9
CASSSSTDEQYF
>TRBJ2-1|TRBV7-3
CASSSQGNEQFF
>TRBJ2-7|TRBV6-5
CASSYSVGGGQYF
>TRBJ2-7|TRBV7-6
CASSFAGGLYEQYF
>TRBJ2-1|TRBV10-2
CASSELSLTGDEQFF
>TRBJ2-1|TRBV29-1
CSVDWGAGEQFF
>TRBJ1-2|TRBV27
CASAPTGNYGYTF
>TRBJ1-1|TRBV14
CASSPRQGSGGTEAFF
>TRBJ2-1|TRBV10-3
CAISEAFSPGLGNKGNEQFF
>TRBJ2-7|TRBV5-6
CASSQGQGMGRIAYEQYF
>TRBJ2-1|TRBV27
CASSLLSGTPYNEQFF
>TRBJ1-1|TRBV27
CASSSGDTEAFF
>TRBJ1-5|TRBV28
CASSPLAGGENQPQHF
>TRBJ2-7|TRBV7-9
CASSSAGGRGNSYEQYF
>TRBJ2-7|TRBV7-2
CASSPDRREQYF
>TRBJ2-3|TRBV5-6
CASSLNVLRGGADTQYF
>TRBJ1-2|TRBV28
CASSYNYGYTF
>TRBJ1-2|TRBV27
CASSFGTGLGGYTF
>TRBJ2-1|TRBV11-2
CASSLVSSYNEQFF
>TRBJ2-1|TRBV2
CASVNQGQFF
>TRBJ2-7|TRBV29-1
CSVEEFSDAYEQYF